The 4 T cell receptor beta chains in this list originate from one sample, sequenced in a study of technical replicates of blood from several donors. Generated by immunoSEQ multiplex PCR, the TCRdb table keeps only in-frame clones and is missing some. The data show tens of thousands of clones, around 94% seen once. The material sequenced was T cells isolated from PBMCs. The receptors stem from a human donor in good health.

The table lists this clone with a count of one. The chain recombines TRBV19 with TRBJ1-5; D possibly corresponds to TRBD1 (5 bases). Trimming removed 5 bases from V and 11 bases from J, with 10 bases in between. The CDR3 length is 11 residues. Per germline, CDR1 LNHDA and CDR2 SQIVND (reference sequence). DNA for the CDR3: TGTGCCAGTAGTCGCCGGGGGGCCCAGCATTTT. Its protein product is CASSRRGAQHF.

This clone was observed a few times. The chain has TRBV11-2 and TRBJ2-1, with 11 bases fitting TRBD2. V shed 5 bases and J 3 bases; nucleotides not matched to a gene: 6. Germline-derived CDR1 and CDR2 are SGHAT and FQNNGV. CDR3 length equals 16 residues. The CDR3 DNA sequence: TGTGCCAGCAGCCAGGGACTAGCGGTATACTACAATGAGCAGTTCTTC. It codes for CASSQGLAVYYNEQFF.

This clone appeared once. The rearrangement links TRBV9 to TRBJ2-5; D not certain. Germline V gene data show CDR1 as SGDLS and CDR2 as YYNGEE. V dropped 5 bases and J dropped 5 bases, with 13 bases sitting between them. This CDR3 has 13 amino acids. DNA of the CDR3: TGTGCCAGCAGGGAGATAAGCGTGGAGACCCAGTACTTC. This encodes CASREISVETQYF.

The chain has TRBV14 and TRBJ1-2; TRBD1 aligns across 7 bases. V dropped 1 base and J dropped 5; count of bases not matched to a gene: 7. The CDR3 has 15 amino acids. Germline V gene lookup returns CDR1 SGHDN and CDR2 FVKESK. As DNA, the CDR3 is TGTGCCAGCAGCCAAGTCTCTGGGACAGCATATGGCTACACCTTC. Its protein product is CASSQVSGTAYGYTF.